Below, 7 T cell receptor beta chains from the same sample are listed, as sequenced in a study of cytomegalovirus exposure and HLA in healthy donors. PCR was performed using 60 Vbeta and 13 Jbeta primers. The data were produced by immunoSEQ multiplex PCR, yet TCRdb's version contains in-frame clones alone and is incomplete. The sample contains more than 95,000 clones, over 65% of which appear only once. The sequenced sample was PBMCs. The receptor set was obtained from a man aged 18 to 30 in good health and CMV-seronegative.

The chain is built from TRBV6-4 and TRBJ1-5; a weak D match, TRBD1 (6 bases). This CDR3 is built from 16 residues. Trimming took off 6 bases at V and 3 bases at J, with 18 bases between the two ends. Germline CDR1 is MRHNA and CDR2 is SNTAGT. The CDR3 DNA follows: TGTGCCAGCAGGGAAAGGGGGGGGCGATTCAATCAGCCCCAGCATTTT. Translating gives CASRERGGRFNQPQHF.

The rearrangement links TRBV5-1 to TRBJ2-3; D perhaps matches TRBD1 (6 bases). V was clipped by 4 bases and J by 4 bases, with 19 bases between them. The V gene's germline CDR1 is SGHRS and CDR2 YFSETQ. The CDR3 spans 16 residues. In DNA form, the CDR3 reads TGCGCCAGCAGCCCGGGCGGACAGTTTACCCCAGATACGCAGTATTTT. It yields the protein CASSPGGQFTPDTQYF.

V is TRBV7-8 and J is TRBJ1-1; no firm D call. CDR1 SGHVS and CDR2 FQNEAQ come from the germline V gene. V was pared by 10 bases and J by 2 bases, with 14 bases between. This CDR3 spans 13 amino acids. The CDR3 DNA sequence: TGTGCCACCCCGCTTCCCAGAAACACTGAAGCTTTCTTT. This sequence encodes CATPLPRNTEAFF.

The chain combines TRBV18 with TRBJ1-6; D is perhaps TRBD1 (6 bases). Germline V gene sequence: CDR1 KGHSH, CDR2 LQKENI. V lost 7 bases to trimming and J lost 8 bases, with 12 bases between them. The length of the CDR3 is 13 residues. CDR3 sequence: CASWAGDDSPLHF. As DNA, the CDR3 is TGTGCCAGCTGGGCAGGGGATGATTCACCCCTCCACTTT.

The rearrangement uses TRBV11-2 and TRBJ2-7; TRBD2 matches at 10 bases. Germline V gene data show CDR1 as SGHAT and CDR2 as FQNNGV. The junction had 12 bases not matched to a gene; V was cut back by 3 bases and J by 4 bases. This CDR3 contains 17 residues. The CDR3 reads CASSFTLSGGKSYEQYF. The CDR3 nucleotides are TGTGCCAGCAGCTTCACACTTAGCGGGGGGAAGAGTTACGAGCAGTACTTC.

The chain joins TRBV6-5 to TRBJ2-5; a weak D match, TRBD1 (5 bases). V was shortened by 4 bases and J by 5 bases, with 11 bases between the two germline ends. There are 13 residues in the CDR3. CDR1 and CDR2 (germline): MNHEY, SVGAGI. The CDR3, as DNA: TGTGCCAGCAGTTCCCCAGGGTCGGAGACCCAGTACTTC. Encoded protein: CASSSPGSETQYF.

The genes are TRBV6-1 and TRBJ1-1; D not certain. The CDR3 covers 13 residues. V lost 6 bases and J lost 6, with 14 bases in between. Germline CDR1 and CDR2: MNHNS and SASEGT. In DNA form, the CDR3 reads TGTGCCAGCAGGGTGACGGCACGGGCTGAAGCTTTCTTT. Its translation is CASRVTARAEAFF.